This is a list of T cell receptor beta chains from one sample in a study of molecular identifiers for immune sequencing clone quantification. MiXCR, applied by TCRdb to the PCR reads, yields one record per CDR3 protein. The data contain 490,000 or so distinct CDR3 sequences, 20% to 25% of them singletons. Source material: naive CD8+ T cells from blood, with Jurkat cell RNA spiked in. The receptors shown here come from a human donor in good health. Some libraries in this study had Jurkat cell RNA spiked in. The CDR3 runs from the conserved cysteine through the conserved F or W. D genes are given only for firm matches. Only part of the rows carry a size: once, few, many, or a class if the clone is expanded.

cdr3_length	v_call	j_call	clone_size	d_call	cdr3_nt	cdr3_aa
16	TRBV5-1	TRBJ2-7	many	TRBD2	TGCGCCAGCAGCTCTCGGACTAGCGGGATAGGCGACGAGCAGTACTTC	CASSSRTSGIGDEQYF
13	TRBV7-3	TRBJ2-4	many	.	TGTGCCAGCAGCTTATTGCCAGAAAACATTCAGTACTTC	CASSLLPENIQYF
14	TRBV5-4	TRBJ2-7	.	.	TGTGCCAGCAGCCGCTCCGGTCTCTCCTACGAGCAGTACTTC	CASSRSGLSYEQYF
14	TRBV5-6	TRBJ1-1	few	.	TGTGCCAGCAGCCCTAATCAGTGGAGGACTGAAGCTTTCTTT	CASSPNQWRTEAFF
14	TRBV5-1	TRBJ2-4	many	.	TGCGCCAGCAGCTCAACGGACCCCAAAAACATTCAGTACTTC	CASSSTDPKNIQYF
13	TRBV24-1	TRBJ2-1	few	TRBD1	TGTGCCACCAGTACAGGGGCTTATAATGAGCAGTTCTTC	CATSTGAYNEQFF
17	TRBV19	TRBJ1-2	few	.	TGTGCCAGTAGTATGTTGAACAGGATGGGAATCGCCTATGGCTACACCTTC	CASSMLNRMGIAYGYTF
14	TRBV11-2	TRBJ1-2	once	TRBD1	TGTGCCAGCAGCTCGGACAGGGATGCTTATGGCTACACCTTC	CASSSDRDAYGYTF
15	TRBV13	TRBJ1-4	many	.	TGTGCCAGCAGCTTAGAGGGGGGCGAAGGAGAAAAACTGTTTTTT	CASSLEGGEGEKLFF
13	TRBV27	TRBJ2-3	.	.	TGTGCCAGCAGGGGGGACTGGGCGGATACGCAGTATTTT	CASRGDWADTQYF
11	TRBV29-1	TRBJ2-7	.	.	TGCAGCGTGACAGTTCCCTACGAGCAGTACTTC	CSVTVPYEQYF
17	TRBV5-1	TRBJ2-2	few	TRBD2	TGCGCCAGCAGCTTGTCGACGGGAGGAGCGAACACCGGGGAGCTGTTTTTT	CASSLSTGGANTGELFF
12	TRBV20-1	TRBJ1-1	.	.	TGCAGTGCACAGCCGGAGGGCACTGAAGCTTCCTTT	CSAQPEGTEASF
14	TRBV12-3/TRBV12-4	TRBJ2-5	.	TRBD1	TGTGCCAGCAGTCCGGGACAGAACCCAGAGACCCAGTACTTC	CASSPGQNPETQYF
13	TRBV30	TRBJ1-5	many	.	TGTGCCTGGAGTGACCTGGGAAATCAGCCCCAGCATTTT	CAWSDLGNQPQHF
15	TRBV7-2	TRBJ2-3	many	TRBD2	TGTGCCAGCAGCTATTTGACTAGCGGGAGAGATACGCAGTATTTT	CASSYLTSGRDTQYF
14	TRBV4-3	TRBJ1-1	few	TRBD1	TGCGCCAGCAGCCAAGACCCAGGGGGCCCTGAAGCTTTCTTT	CASSQDPGGPEAFF
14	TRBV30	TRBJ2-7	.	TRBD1	TGTGCCTGGAGTGCAGGGACAGGGGTGGGCGAGCAGTACTTC	CAWSAGTGVGEQYF
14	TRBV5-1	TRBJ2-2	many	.	TGCGCCAGCAGCCTCGTGGAGGTTGGCGGGGAGCTGTTTTTT	CASSLVEVGGELFF
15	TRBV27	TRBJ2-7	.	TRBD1	TGTGCCAGCAGTGGGACCGGGACAGGGACCTACGAGCAGTACTTC	CASSGTGTGTYEQYF
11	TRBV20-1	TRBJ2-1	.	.	TGCAGTGCTAGGTGGGGGTATGAGCAGTTCTTC	CSARWGYEQFF
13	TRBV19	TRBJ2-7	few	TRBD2	TGTGCCAGTAGGAGTAGCGGGAGTGGAGAGCAGTACTTC	CASRSSGSGEQYF
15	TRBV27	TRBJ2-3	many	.	TGTGCCAGCAGTTTATCGTTCAGGGGCACAGATACGCAGTATTTT	CASSLSFRGTDTQYF
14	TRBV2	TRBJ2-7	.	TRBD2	TGTGCCAGCAGAAAGACTAGCGGGACCCCGGAGCAGTACTTC	CASRKTSGTPEQYF
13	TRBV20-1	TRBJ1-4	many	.	TGCAGTGCTAGAACTCTCCAGAATGAAAAACTGTTTTTT	CSARTLQNEKLFF
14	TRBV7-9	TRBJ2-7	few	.	TGTGCCAGCAGCGATCAGGAGTTCTCCTACGAGCAGTACTTC	CASSDQEFSYEQYF
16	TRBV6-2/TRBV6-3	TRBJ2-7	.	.	TGTGCCAGCAGTTATCGCCGGGAGCTACTCTCCTACGAGCAGTACTTC	CASSYRRELLSYEQYF
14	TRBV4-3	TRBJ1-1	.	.	TGCGCCAGCAGCCAAGGGGCGCGGTCCACTGAAGCTTTCTTT	CASSQGARSTEAFF
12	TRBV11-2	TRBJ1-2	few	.	TGTGCCAGCAGCTTGGGACGGAGTCACTACACCTTC	CASSLGRSHYTF
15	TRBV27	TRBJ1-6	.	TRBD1	TGTGCCAGCAATCCCTGGGGGACAGGGAGTTCACCCCTCCACTTT	CASNPWGTGSSPLHF
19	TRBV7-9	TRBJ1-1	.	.	TGTGCCAGCAGCTTAGTTGGCGGCGCTCTCCAGGGGCTGGACACTAAAGCTTTCTTT	CASSLVGGALQGLDTKAFF
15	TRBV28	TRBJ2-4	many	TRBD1	TGTGCCAGCAGTTTCAGGGGGCTCGACAAAAACATTCAGTACTTC	CASSFRGLDKNIQYF
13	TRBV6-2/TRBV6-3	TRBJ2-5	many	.	TGTGCCAGCTGGGGAGTACTCCAAGAGACCCAGTACTTC	CASWGVLQETQYF
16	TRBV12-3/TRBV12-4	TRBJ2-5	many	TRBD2	TGTGCCAGCAGTTTCGGAGCTAGCGGGAGCCAAGAGACCCAGTACTTC	CASSFGASGSQETQYF
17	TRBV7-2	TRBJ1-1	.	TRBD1	TGTGCCAGCAGCTTAGAACCGGGACAGGGGGTGAACACTGAAGCTTTCTTT	CASSLEPGQGVNTEAFF
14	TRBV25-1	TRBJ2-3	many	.	TGTGCCAGCAGTGGCGGCGGAAGGACAGATACGCAGTATTTT	CASSGGGRTDTQYF
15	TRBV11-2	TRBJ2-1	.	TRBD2	TGTGCCAGCAGTAAACCGGGACTAGCGGGAGTAATGCAGTTCTTC	CASSKPGLAGVMQFF
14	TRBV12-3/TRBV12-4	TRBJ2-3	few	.	TGTGCCAGCAGTTCCGGCTACCGCACAGATACGCAGTATTTT	CASSSGYRTDTQYF
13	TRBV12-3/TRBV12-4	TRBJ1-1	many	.	TGTGCCAGCACCAACAGGGTTCGCACTGAAGCTTTCTTT	CASTNRVRTEAFF
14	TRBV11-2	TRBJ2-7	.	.	TGTGCCAGCAGCCTAGTAGGGGTTGCCTACGAGCAGTACTTC	CASSLVGVAYEQYF
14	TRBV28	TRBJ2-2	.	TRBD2	TGTGCCAGCAGTTCACGGGCTAGCGGGAGTGAGCTGTTTTTT	CASSSRASGSELFF
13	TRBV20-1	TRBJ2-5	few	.	TGCAGTGCTAGAAGCGGTTACCAAGGGACCCAGTACTTC	CSARSGYQGTQYF
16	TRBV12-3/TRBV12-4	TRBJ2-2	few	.	TGTGCCAGCACCTCCCCCCTTAACGCGAACACCGGGGAGCTGTTTTTT	CASTSPLNANTGELFF
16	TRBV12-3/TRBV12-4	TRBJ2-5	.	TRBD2	TGTGCCAGCAGGACCGCGGGGGACGCGCAGAAAGGGACCCAGTACTTC	CASRTAGDAQKGTQYF
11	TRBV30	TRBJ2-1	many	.	TGTGCCTGGAGACCTACGAATGAGCAGTTCTTC	CAWRPTNEQFF
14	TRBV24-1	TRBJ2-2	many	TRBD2	TGTGCCACCACGGGACTAGCGGATGGCGGGGAGCTGTTTTTT	CATTGLADGGELFF
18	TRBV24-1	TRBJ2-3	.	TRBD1	TGTGCCACCAGTGATTTCGGACAGGGGGTATCGTTCACAGATACGCAGTATTTT	CATSDFGQGVSFTDTQYF
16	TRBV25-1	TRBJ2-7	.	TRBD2	TGTGCCAGCAGTGCCCACCCCCGGACTAGCGGGTACGAGCAGTACTTC	CASSAHPRTSGYEQYF
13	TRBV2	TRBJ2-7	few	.	TGTGCCAGCAGTGAAAACAGTTCCTACGAGCAGTACTTC	CASSENSSYEQYF
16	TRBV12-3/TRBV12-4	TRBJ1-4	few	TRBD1	TGTGCCAGCAGTCCTGACAGGGGGCTAGCTAATGAAAAACTGTTTTTT	CASSPDRGLANEKLFF
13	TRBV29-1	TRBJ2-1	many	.	TGCAGCGTCGCCCCGACAGTTTTGGATGAGCAGTTCTTC	CSVAPTVLDEQFF
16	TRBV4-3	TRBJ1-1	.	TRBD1	TGCGCCAGCAGCCAAGGTGGTACAGGGGATATAGATGAAGCTTTCTTT	CASSQGGTGDIDEAFF
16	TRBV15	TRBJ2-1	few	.	TGTGCCACCAGAACCGGCTCAGGGGAGTCCTACAATGAGCAGTTCTTC	CATRTGSGESYNEQFF
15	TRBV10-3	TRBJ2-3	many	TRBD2	TGTGCCATCGGGACTAGCGAATCGGGGGCAGATACGCAGTATTTT	CAIGTSESGADTQYF